This T cell receptor beta chain is drawn from a study of CD8 T cells in ankylosing spondylitis. Study-wide findings and caveats: Earlier studies detected some motif variants in reactive arthritis synovial fluid and blood. Ankylosing spondylitis blood seemed to carry a telltale TCR beta motif made of roughly eight highly homologous variants.

Ten or more counts support this clonotype. Antigen unknown. TCRdb called the 5' RACE reads again in MiXCR, with one record for every CDR3 protein. The sample records around 150,000 distinct CDR3 sequences, approximately 7.3% being singletons. This CDR3 comprises 17 residues. Looked up from germline, CDR1 is LGHNA and CDR2 is YNFKEQ. The V end was cut by 1 base, the J end by 6 bases, with 21 bases between. This TCR came from a female donor with ankylosing spondylitis or in good health (not recorded which). Input material: blood, either unsorted or a sorted T cell fraction (not recorded which). The rearrangement joins TRBV4-2 to TRBJ1-1; possibly TRBD1 for D (6 bases). The CDR3 spells CASSQGQDLREGAEAFF. The CDR3 DNA reads as TGTGCCAGCAGCCAAGGACAGGACTTGAGGGAAGGCGCTGAAGCTTTCTTT.